These 28 T cell receptor beta chains were all obtained from the same sample, sequenced in a study of T-cell reconstitution after alpha-beta-depleted transplantation in children. Unique molecular identifiers were incorporated into the prepared TCRbeta library. TCRdb fed the PCR reads into MiXCR, producing one record per CDR3 protein. The sample has 500,000 or so distinct CDR3 sequences; over 10% are singletons. This specimen consisted of PBMCs, mostly from graft donor cells, obtained 180 days after TCRalphabeta/CD19-depleted stem cell transplant. The source of these receptors is a female patient between 2 and 15 years old who had a stem cell transplant for aplastic anemia, so the T cells may come from the graft donor.

The CDR3 DNA sequence: TGCAGCGCGCAACAGGGGGCTAGTGGAAACACCATATATTTT. This gives the protein CSAQQGASGNTIYF. This chain links TRBV29-1 with TRBJ1-3; 9 bases map to TRBD1. This CDR3 has 14 amino acids. J lost 3 bases, V lost 7 bases, and 7 bases had no gene match. The V gene's germline CDR1 is SQVTM and CDR2 ANQGSEA.

This clonotype was seen a few times. The rearrangement uses TRBV28 and TRBJ1-1; D ambiguous. V was clipped by 4 bases and J by 0 bases, with 6 bases between them. This CDR3 spans 13 amino acids. The germline V gene encodes CDR1 MDHEN and CDR2 SYDVKM. CDR3 DNA sequence: TGTGCCAGCAGTTCCGCCATGAACACTGAAGCTTTCTTT. Translation: CASSSAMNTEAFF. Full variable domain (rest looked up from reference TRBV28 and TRBJ1-1): DVKVTQSSRYLVKRTGEKVFLECVQDMDHENMFWYRQDPGLGLRLIYFSYDVKMKEKGDIPEGYSVSREKKERFSLILESASTNQTSMYLCASSSAMNTEAFFGQGTRLTVV.

This chain connects TRBV20-1 to TRBJ2-1; D gene unclear. CDR3 length: 14 amino acids. CDR1 DFQATT and CDR2 SNEGSKA come from the germline V gene (reference sequence). Between the trimmed V and J ends, which lost 6 bases and 5 bases, there was a span of 17 bases. The CDR3 bases are TGCAGTGCGGCCCCCCCGGCGCGGAACAATGAGCAGTTCTTC. It yields the protein CSAAPPARNNEQFF.

The chain couples TRBV27 to TRBJ2-2, with D unresolved. The CDR3 has 15 amino acids. CDR1 is MNHEY and CDR2 is SMNVEV in the germline V gene (reference sequence). Trimming shortened V by 0 bases and J by 2 bases, and 7 bases separated the two germline ends. The CDR3 here is CASSLSWPNTGELFF. The CDR3 region has the DNA TGTGCCAGCAGTTTATCGTGGCCAAACACCGGGGAGCTGTTTTTT.

The chain combines TRBV20-1 with TRBJ2-3; 11 bases are a match to TRBD1. Germline CDR1 reads DFQATT; CDR2 reads SNEGSKA (reference sequence). This CDR3 has 17 amino acids. The junction had 14 bases not matched to a gene; V was cut back by 4 bases and J by 5 bases. The CDR3 nucleotides are TGCAGTGCTAACAGCATCGCCGGGACAGGGGGTGGAGATACGCAGTATTTT. This gives the protein CSANSIAGTGGGDTQYF.

There are many counts of this clonotype. The chain has TRBV7-8 and TRBJ2-5, with 9 bases aligning to TRBD1. CDR3 size: 20 residues. The trim removed 1 base at V and 2 bases at J, leaving 17 bases unmatched. Germline V gives CDR1 SGHVS, CDR2 FQNEAQ. CDR3: CASSLVLTWYRDRAQETQYF. CDR3 DNA: TGTGCCAGCAGCTTAGTTCTCACTTGGTACAGGGACAGGGCTCAAGAGACCCAGTACTTC.

This clonotype was picked up many times. The chain recombines TRBV20-1 with TRBJ2-4; 8 bases fit TRBD1. The CDR3 loop spans 16 amino acids. The V and J ends lost 7 bases and 1 base, in that order; junction bases with no gene match: 12. CDR1 and CDR2 from the germline V gene are DFQATT and SNEGSKA (reference sequence). Written as DNA, the CDR3 is TGCAGTGTCTCGCAGGGGGCGAGGGTGGCCAAAAACATTCAGTACTTC. Translated: CSVSQGARVAKNIQYF.

This clonotype showed up just a few times. The chain has TRBV20-1 and TRBJ2-5, with D possibly being TRBD2 (5 bases). The CDR3 loop spans 15 amino acids. V was trimmed by 5 bases and J by 5 bases, leaving 21 bases between them. The germline V gene has CDR1 DFQATT and CDR2 SNEGSKA (reference sequence). This chain's CDR3 is CSACRGEGPVETQYF. Written as DNA, the CDR3 is TGCAGTGCTTGCCGCGGAGAGGGCCCCGTGGAGACCCAGTACTTC.

J is TRBJ1-2 and V is TRBV19; the D gene is possibly TRBD1 (5 bases). CDR3 length equals 17 residues. Germline lookup yields CDR1 LNHDA and CDR2 SQIVND (reference sequence). Trimming pared 7 bases from V and 7 bases from J, leaving 28 bases between. The CDR3 nucleotides read TGTGCCAGTAAAAGTCAATGGGGTGCCACAGGCCCCAGTGGCTACACCTTC. It yields the protein CASKSQWGATGPSGYTF.

V and J are TRBV5-4 and TRBJ2-3; 10 positions agree with TRBD2. With V trimmed by 0 bases and J by 4 bases, 14 bases remained unmatched. Germline-derived CDR1 and CDR2 are SGHNT and YYREEE (reference sequence). This CDR3 spans 19 amino acids. CDR3 sequence reads: CASSLAPSSGSVGPDTQYF. The CDR3 bases are TGTGCCAGCAGCTTGGCCCCGTCTAGCGGGAGCGTAGGGCCAGATACGCAGTATTTT.

This clonotype was recorded at least ten times. V and J are TRBV12-3 or TRBV12-4 and TRBJ2-5, with D tentatively TRBD1 (6 bases). V was pared by 6 bases and J by 9 bases, with 14 bases between. The CDR3 is 12 residues long. CDR3 nucleotide sequence: TGTGCCAGCAGACAGGGCCTAGGGGCCCAGTACTTC. Translated: CASRQGLGAQYF.

This chain connects TRBV20-1 to TRBJ1-1; tentatively, D is TRBD1 (5 bases). The CDR3 has 14 residues. Germline V gives CDR1 DFQATT, CDR2 SNEGSKA (reference sequence). V gave up 1 base and J gave up 1 base, with 10 bases separating them. The CDR3 sequence is CSARAGGGNTEAFF. CDR3 nucleotides: TGCAGTGCTAGAGCGGGGGGAGGGAACACTGAAGCTTTCTTT.

This clonotype was counted between two and nine times. The chain is built from TRBV2 and TRBJ2-7; perhaps D is TRBD1 or TRBD2 (5 bases each). Trimming shortened V by 6 bases and J by 6 bases, and 27 bases separated the two germline ends. CDR1 SNHLY and CDR2 FYNNEI come from the germline V gene. The CDR3 has 17 residues. The CDR3 region has the DNA TGTGCCAGCAGACAGACGGGGCTTCTGGCCCTCGCCTCCGAGCAGTACTTC. Translated: CASRQTGLLALASEQYF. Looking up the rest from reference TRBV2 and TRBJ2-7 gives the full variable domain: EPEVTQTPSHQVTQMGQEVILRCVPISNHLYFYWYRQILGQKVEFLVSFYNNEISEKSEIFDDQFSVERPDGSNFTLKIRSTKLEDSAMYFCASRQTGLLALASEQYFGPGTRLTVT.

The chain employs TRBV10-2 and TRBJ1-1; no clear D gene. Germline V gene sequence: CDR1 WSHSY, CDR2 SAAADI. Trimming removed 6 bases at V and 3 bases at J, with 20 bases between. This CDR3 region has 16 residues. CDR3 region: CASRERRGIGDTEAFF. CDR3 DNA: TGCGCCAGCAGGGAAAGGCGGGGAATCGGGGACACTGAAGCTTTCTTT.

Only a few counts were recorded for this clonotype. This chain uses TRBV21-1 with TRBJ2-7; the table's D call, TRBD1, was not checked against the DNA. TRBV21-1 is a pseudogene segment. The CDR3 runs 14 residues. CDR3 DNA: TGTGCCAGCAGCCCCGGGGGACCGGCCTACGAGCAGTACGTC. Translated: CASSPGGPAYEQYV.

This clonotype was counted between two and nine times. The chain combines TRBV28 with TRBJ2-3, with 10 bases fitting TRBD2. Germline V gene lookup returns CDR1 MDHEN and CDR2 SYDVKM. V dropped 4 bases and J dropped 2; count of bases not matched to a gene: 12. The CDR3 has 18 residues. The CDR3 DNA reads TGTGCCAGCAGTTGGAGGGGTAAAGGGACTAGCGTCACAGATACGCAGTATTTT. Its translation: CASSWRGKGTSVTDTQYF.

V gene TRBV28 combines with J gene TRBJ2-7; D remains ambiguous. CDR1 and CDR2 from the germline V gene are MDHEN and SYDVKM. The CDR3 covers 14 residues. V lost 2 bases and J 1 base, leaving 9 bases between the germline ends. This CDR3 is CASSLVINSYEQYF. CDR3 DNA: TGTGCCAGCAGTTTAGTAATAAATTCCTACGAGCAGTACTTC.

The sample holds many counts of this clonotype. This sequence joins TRBV20-1 and TRBJ2-7; D assignment may be TRBD1 or TRBD2 (5 bases each). Germline assignment: CDR1 DFQATT and CDR2 SNEGSKA (reference sequence). V shed 7 bases and J shed 0 bases, with 13 bases lying between them. The CDR3 runs 13 residues. DNA for the CDR3: TGCAGTGACCGGGACCCCGACTCCTACGAGCAGTACTTC. It specifies CSDRDPDSYEQYF.

The genes are TRBV28 and TRBJ1-6; 7 bases line up with TRBD1. The CDR3 extends over 11 amino acids. V shed 5 bases and J 17 bases; nucleotides not matched to a gene: 6. CDR1 and CDR2 from the germline V gene are MDHEN and SYDVKM. The DNA for the CDR3 is TGTGCCAGCAGTGAGACAGGGCGGGTCCACTTT. Protein sequence: CASSETGRVHF.

This clonotype was seen repeatedly, ten times or more. The chain is built from TRBV6-1 and TRBJ2-1, with TRBD2 matching over 16 bases. Losses at the gene ends were 6 bases for V and 10 bases for J; bases not matched to a gene: 15. CDR1 is MNHNS and CDR2 is SASEGT in the germline V gene. The CDR3 spans 18 residues. The CDR3 region has the DNA TGTGCCAGCAGAAAACCGGGACTAGCGGGAGGGCCGTCAGTAGAGCAGTTCTTC. Amino acids: CASRKPGLAGGPSVEQFF.

This clonotype has just a few counts. The chain combines TRBV15 with TRBJ2-7; D is possibly TRBD2 (6 bases). Trimming stripped 0 bases from V and 2 bases from J, with 14 bases between. The CDR3 is made up of 16 amino acids. In germline, CDR1 is LNHNV, CDR2 YYDKDF (reference sequence). The CDR3 here is CATSRDVRDPTYEQYF. DNA of the CDR3: TGTGCCACCAGCAGAGATGTGCGGGACCCAACCTACGAGCAGTACTTC.

This clonotype has a handful of counts. The rearrangement links TRBV18 to TRBJ2-5, with D hard to call. The germline V and J ends were trimmed by 3 bases and 5 bases, with 16 bases remaining between them. Germline V gene data show CDR1 as KGHSH and CDR2 as LQKENI. The CDR3 is 15 residues long. In DNA, the CDR3 is TGTGCCAGCTCACCTTCATTGAACCCCGGGGAGACCCAGTACTTC. Protein sequence: CASSPSLNPGETQYF.

Many counts were recorded for this clonotype. The J gene is TRBJ1-5, the V gene TRBV28, with a possible D match to TRBD1 (5 bases). The CDR3 spans 12 residues. Germline loops: CDR1 MDHEN, CDR2 SYDVKM. V shed 4 bases and J shed 4 bases, with 5 bases lying between them. CDR3 loop: CASSSGNQPQHF. CDR3 sequence (DNA): TGTGCCAGCAGTTCAGGGAATCAGCCCCAGCATTTT.

This clonotype was observed a few times. The chain joins TRBV18 to TRBJ2-7; D call uncertain. Trimming stripped 2 bases from V and 2 bases from J, with 10 bases between. The CDR3 runs to 14 residues. Germline V gene sequence: CDR1 KGHSH, CDR2 LQKENI. CDR3 in DNA: TGTGCCAGCTCACCAGAGACGGTAACCTACGAGCAGTACTTC. This translates into CASSPETVTYEQYF.

This clonotype was seen a handful of times. The chain uses TRBV27 and TRBJ1-5, with 8 nucleotides matching TRBD1. This CDR3 is 13 amino acids long. Germline CDR1 is MNHEY and CDR2 is SMNVEV (reference sequence). J gave up 7 bases and V 10 bases, and 9 bases lay outside the gene matches. The CDR3 reads CATGTGGGQPQHF. CDR3 sequence (DNA): TGTGCCACGGGGACAGGCGGAGGCCAGCCCCAGCATTTT.

This clonotype was seen many times. The chain combines TRBV7-9 with TRBJ2-5; D ambiguous. V was shortened by 5 bases and J by 0 bases, with 16 bases between the two germline ends. Per the germline V gene, CDR1 is SEHNR and CDR2 is FQNEAQ (reference sequence). There are 16 residues in the CDR3. Here the CDR3 DNA reads TGTGCCAGCAGCCACTGGTCTTTGGGCAACCAAGAGACCCAGTACTTC. It codes for CASSHWSLGNQETQYF.

The J gene is TRBJ2-2, the V gene TRBV15, with 10 bases that match TRBD1. Germline V CDR1 and CDR2: LNHNV, YYDKDF (reference sequence). V lost 3 bases to trimming and J lost 5 bases; unmatched junction nucleotides: 6. This CDR3 region has 16 residues. The CDR3 sequence is CATSRSTGGLTGELFF. For the CDR3, the DNA is TGTGCCACCAGCAGGTCGACAGGGGGCCTTACCGGGGAGCTGTTTTTT.

This clonotype was picked up many times. CDR3: CSVENYNEQFF. The CDR3 DNA is TGCAGCGTAGAGAACTACAATGAGCAGTTCTTC. The chain couples TRBV29-1 to TRBJ2-1; no definite D call. The V and J ends lost 6 bases and 3 bases respectively, with 6 bases between them. Germline CDR1 SQVTM, CDR2 ANQGSEA. The CDR3 covers 11 residues.